This entry concerns a single T cell receptor (beta chain). The lymph nodes were axillary draining lymph nodes from breast cancer patients. This CDR3 is 15 amino acids long. Trimming removed 4 bases from V and 7 bases from J; junction bases left unmatched: 7. Germline V gives CDR1 SGHNT, CDR2 YYREEE (reference sequence). TCRdb called the multiplex PCR reads again in MiXCR, with one record for every CDR3 protein. The sample holds approximately 180,000 distinct CDR3 sequences, roughly 35% seen once. The sample belongs to a study of breast tumors, draining lymph nodes, adjacent tissues. The source of this sequence is a female donor with breast cancer. Some clones in this sample may be carry-over from other donors' samples. The genes are TRBV5-4 and TRBJ1-6, with 8 bases fitting TRBD1. The sequenced sample consisted of axillary lymph node tissue. The CDR3 spells CASSPGQGRNSPLHF. The CDR3, as DNA: TGTGCCAGCAGCCCAGGACAGGGTCGGAATTCACCCCTCCACTTT. Together with reference TRBV5-4 and TRBJ1-6, the CDR3 gives the full variable domain: ETGVTQSPTHLIKTRGQQVTLRCSSQSGHNTVSWYQQALGQGPQFIFQYYREEENGRGNFPPRFSGLQFPNYSSELNVNALELDDSALYLCASSPGQGRNSPLHFGNGTRLTVT.